The rows below give T cell receptor beta chains drawn from one sample of a study of cytomegalovirus exposure and HLA in healthy donors. Repertoires were generated with immunoSEQ multiplex PCR, while TCRdb's copy carries only in-frame clones and drops some. Of approximately 220,000 clones in the sample, roughly 79% were seen once. Material: PBMCs. All receptors derive from a male donor in good health and CMV-seronegative. CDR3s include the opening cysteine and the closing phenylalanine or tryptophan. D genes are given only for firm matches. Clone size appears in some rows only: once, few, many, or a class for an expanded clone.

D gene	clone size	V gene	J gene	CDR3 protein	CDR3 DNA
TRBD2	NA	TRBV5-1	TRBJ2-1	CASSLLAGGYNEQFF	TGCGCCAGCAGCTTGCTAGCGGGGGGCTACAATGAGCAGTTCTTC
TRBD2	NA	TRBV7-9	TRBJ2-5	CASTPSSGGSGETQYF	TGTGCCAGCACCCCCTCCAGCGGGGGTTCTGGGGAGACCCAGTACTTC
TRBD1	NA	TRBV4-2	TRBJ1-5	CASSQEDRGVQPQHF	TGTGCCAGCAGCCAAGAGGACAGGGGGGTTCAGCCCCAGCATTTT
TRBD1	NA	TRBV2	TRBJ1-3	CASSEDRGDGNTIYF	TGTGCCAGCAGTGAAGACAGGGGGGATGGAAACACCATATATTTT
NA	NA	TRBV7-9	TRBJ2-1	CASSLVGRDRNEQFF	TGTGCCAGCAGCTTAGTTGGGCGGGATCGAAATGAGCAGTTCTTC
TRBD1	NA	TRBV7-9	TRBJ1-3	CASSNNRDREPGNTIYF	TGTGCCAGCAGTAATAACCGGGACAGGGAACCTGGAAACACCATATATTTT
NA	NA	TRBV2	TRBJ1-1	CASKGDPFEAFF	TGTGCCAGCAAGGGGGACCCTTTTGAAGCTTTCTTT
NA	NA	TRBV5-1	TRBJ1-2	CASSLDGSGALNYGYTF	TGCGCCAGCAGCTTGGACGGGTCAGGGGCTTTAAACTATGGCTACACCTTC
NA	NA	TRBV28	TRBJ1-2	CASLQGLANYGYTF	TGTGCCAGTTTACAGGGATTAGCTAACTATGGCTACACCTTC
TRBD1	NA	TRBV5-5	TRBJ2-2	CASSLVGTGAFANTGELFF	TGTGCCAGCAGCTTGGTTGGGACAGGGGCGTTCGCGAACACCGGGGAGCTGTTTTTT
TRBD2	NA	TRBV7-8	TRBJ2-3	CASSLYSPAGGLRDTQYF	TGTGCCAGCAGCTTATACTCTCCAGCGGGGGGGCTGCGGGATACGCAGTATTTT
NA	few	TRBV5-1	TRBJ1-4	CASRHSFSRDEKLFF	TGCGCCAGCCGCCATTCATTTTCCCGGGATGAAAAACTGTTTTTT
TRBD1	NA	TRBV19	TRBJ2-3	CASSTYRGADTQYF	TGTGCCAGTAGTACCTACAGGGGAGCAGATACGCAGTATTTT
TRBD2	NA	TRBV28	TRBJ2-7	CASTLGRATYEQYF	TGTGCCAGCACTTTGGGGAGGGCTACCTACGAGCAGTACTTC
NA	NA	TRBV7-9	TRBJ2-1	CASSLNSGSSYNEQFF	TGTGCCAGCAGCTTAAATAGCGGAAGCTCCTACAATGAGCAGTTCTTC
TRBD1	NA	TRBV28	TRBJ1-2	CASSRPGQGDYGYTF	TGTGCCAGCAGTCGACCGGGACAGGGGGACTATGGCTACACCTTC
TRBD1	once	TRBV28	TRBJ2-7	CASSWTGGSYEQYF	TGTGCCAGCAGCTGGACAGGGGGCAGCTACGAGCAGTACTTC
TRBD1	NA	TRBV2	TRBJ1-3	CASRGTAGNTIYF	TGTGCCAGCAGGGGGACAGCTGGAAACACCATATATTTT
TRBD2	NA	TRBV11-1	TRBJ2-7	CASRREGLGEQYF	TGTGCCAGCAGACGGGAGGGCCTCGGCGAGCAGTACTTC
NA	NA	TRBV28	TRBJ2-7	CASSSLGAGGRGMNYEQYF	TGTGCCAGCAGTTCATTAGGGGCCGGGGGGAGGGGGATGAACTACGAGCAGTACTTC
NA	once	TRBV7-3	TRBJ1-5	CASSLSGGFNQPQHF	TGTGCCAGCAGCTTATCTGGGGGGTTCAATCAGCCCCAGCATTTT
TRBD2	few	TRBV27	TRBJ2-3	CASSPSSGSSYTDTQYF	TGTGCCAGCAGTCCTTCTAGCGGGAGTAGTTACACAGATACGCAGTATTTT
NA	NA	TRBV9	TRBJ2-7	CASSVGQAHEQYF	TGTGCCAGCAGCGTAGGACAGGCCCACGAGCAGTACTTC
NA	NA	TRBV27	TRBJ2-2	CASSLEQGPGELFF	TGTGCCAGCAGTTTAGAACAGGGCCCCGGGGAGCTGTTTTTT
TRBD2	few	TRBV29-1	TRBJ2-2	CSALGGTGELFF	TGCAGCGCCCTGGGGGGGACCGGGGAGCTGTTTTTT
TRBD1	NA	TRBV5-1	TRBJ2-5	CASSPRDRDEETQYF	TGCGCCAGCAGCCCCAGGGACAGGGACGAAGAGACCCAGTACTTC
NA	NA	TRBV7-3	TRBJ2-1	CASSPTLGLGEQFF	TGTGCCAGCAGCCCAACACTAGGCCTGGGTGAGCAGTTCTTC
NA	once	TRBV6-1	TRBJ1-3	CASSEGLTVSGNTIYF	TGTGCCAGCAGTGAAGGACTGACGGTCTCTGGAAACACCATATATTTT
TRBD1	NA	TRBV19	TRBJ2-7	CASSIPTGSTYEQYF	TGTGCCAGTAGTATCCCGACAGGGAGCACGTACGAGCAGTACTTC
NA	few	TRBV27	TRBJ2-7	CASRPGHLYEQYF	TGTGCCAGCAGGCCCGGACACCTCTACGAGCAGTACTTC
TRBD2	NA	TRBV15	TRBJ2-3	CATSPGTSGDSDTQYF	TGTGCCACCAGCCCCGGAACTAGCGGGGATTCAGATACGCAGTATTTT
NA	few	TRBV9	TRBJ2-7	CASSVAGGDYEQYF	TGTGCCAGCAGCGTAGCGGGGGGCGACTACGAGCAGTACTTC
NA	NA	TRBV6-1	TRBJ2-3	CASSADKYTDTQYF	TGTGCCAGCAGTGCGGACAAGTACACAGATACGCAGTATTTT
TRBD2	NA	TRBV29-1	TRBJ2-3	CSTGLGGTDTQYF	TGCAGCACGGGACTAGGAGGCACAGATACGCAGTATTTT
NA	NA	TRBV19	TRBJ1-2	CASTGGPYYTNYGYTF	TGTGCCAGTACCGGGGGGCCCTACTATACTAACTATGGCTACACCTTC
NA	once	TRBV6-6	TRBJ2-1	CASSYGSGAEQFF	TGTGCCAGCAGTTATGGGAGTGGAGCTGAGCAGTTCTTC
NA	NA	TRBV18	TRBJ1-1	CASSPGEGTEAFF	TGTGCCAGCTCCCCCGGGGAGGGCACTGAAGCTTTCTTT
TRBD1	NA	TRBV4-1	TRBJ1-4	CASSQVRQGEGKLFF	TGCGCCAGCAGCCAAGTTAGACAGGGTGAAGGAAAACTGTTTTTT
NA	NA	TRBV27	TRBJ1-1	CASSSRVFEAFF	TGTGCCAGCAGTTCCAGGGTATTTGAAGCTTTCTTT
NA	NA	TRBV6-5	TRBJ1-2	CASSYSETGYGYTF	TGTGCCAGCAGTTACTCAGAAACCGGTTATGGCTACACCTTC
TRBD2	NA	TRBV11-2	TRBJ2-1	CASSLGTAGGQFF	TGTGCCAGCAGCTTGGGGACGGCGGGAGGACAGTTCTTC
TRBD1	NA	TRBV6-1	TRBJ1-1	CASRDRRPVMMEF	TGTGCCAGCAGGGACAGGCGACCGGTTATGATGGAATTT
TRBD2	once	TRBV7-2	TRBJ2-1	CATSSLAGNEQFF	TGTGCCACCTCTTCACTAGCGGGCAATGAGCAGTTCTTC
NA	NA	TRBV2	TRBJ2-3	CASSDGGSLSQYF	TGTGCCAGCAGTGACGGCGGATCCTTGTCCCAGTATTTT
TRBD1	NA	TRBV7-3	TRBJ1-1	CASSYSGQGDTEAFF	TGTGCCAGCAGCTACTCGGGACAGGGGGACACTGAAGCTTTCTTT
TRBD1	NA	TRBV4-2	TRBJ1-5	CASSQSNRDRGIKPQHF	TGTGCCAGCAGCCAAAGCAACCGGGACAGGGGTATAAAGCCCCAGCATTTT
NA	NA	TRBV4-3	TRBJ1-4	CASSPQGGTNEKLFF	TGCGCCAGCAGCCCCCAGGGTGGGACTAATGAAAAACTGTTTTTT
NA	NA	TRBV9	TRBJ1-6	CASSPAGGSSYNSPLHF	TGTGCCAGCAGCCCGGCGGGAGGAAGCTCCTATAATTCACCCCTCCACTTT